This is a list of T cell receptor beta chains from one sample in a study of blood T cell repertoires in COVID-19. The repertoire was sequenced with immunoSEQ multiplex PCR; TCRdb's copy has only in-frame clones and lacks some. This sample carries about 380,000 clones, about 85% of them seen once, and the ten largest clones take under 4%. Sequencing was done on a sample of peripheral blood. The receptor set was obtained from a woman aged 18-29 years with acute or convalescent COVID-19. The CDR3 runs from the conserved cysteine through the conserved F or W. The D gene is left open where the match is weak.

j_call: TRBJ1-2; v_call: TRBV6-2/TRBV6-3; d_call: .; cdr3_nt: TGTGCCAGCAGTTACGTCTCAGGATTCTTCTATGGCTACACCTTC; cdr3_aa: CASSYVSGFFYGYTF
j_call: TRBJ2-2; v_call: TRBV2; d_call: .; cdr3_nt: TGTGCCAGCAGTCCCGCCCTGACAGGGAACACCGGGGAGCTGTTTTTT; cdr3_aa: CASSPALTGNTGELFF
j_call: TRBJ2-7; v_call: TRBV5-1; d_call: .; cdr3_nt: TGCGCCAGCAGCTTGGACAACTCCTACGAGCAGTACTTC; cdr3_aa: CASSLDNSYEQYF
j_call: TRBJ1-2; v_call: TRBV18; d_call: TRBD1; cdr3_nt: TGTGCCAGCTCCTCGGGACAGAGCTATGGCTACACCTTC; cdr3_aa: CASSSGQSYGYTF
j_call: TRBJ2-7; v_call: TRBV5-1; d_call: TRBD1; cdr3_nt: TGCGCCAGCAGCGAAGGGACAGGGGCCCCCTACGAGCAGTACTTC; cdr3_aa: CASSEGTGAPYEQYF
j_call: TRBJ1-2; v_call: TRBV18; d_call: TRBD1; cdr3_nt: TGTGCCAGCTCAGAAACCCTGACAGGGGAGGATGGCTACACCTTC; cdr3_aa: CASSETLTGEDGYTF
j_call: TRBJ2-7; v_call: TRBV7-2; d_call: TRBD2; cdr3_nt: TGTGCCAGCAGCCTGAGCCGGGGGGGCTCCTACGAGCAGTACTTC; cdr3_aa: CASSLSRGGSYEQYF
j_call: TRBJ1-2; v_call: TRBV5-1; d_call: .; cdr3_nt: TGCGCCAGCAGCTCAGGGGACAACTATGGCTACACCTTC; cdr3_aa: CASSSGDNYGYTF
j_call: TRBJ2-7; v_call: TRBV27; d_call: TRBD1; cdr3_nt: TGTGCCAGCAGTTTCGGACAGGGGGGCAGCTACGAGCAGTACTTC; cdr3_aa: CASSFGQGGSYEQYF
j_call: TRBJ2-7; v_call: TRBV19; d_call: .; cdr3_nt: TGTGCCAGTAGTATATTTACAGACCCAACGGACGAGCAGTACTTC; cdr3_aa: CASSIFTDPTDEQYF
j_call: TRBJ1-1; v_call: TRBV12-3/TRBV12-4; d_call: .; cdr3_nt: TGTGCCACTGGGGTCCCGGGGACTTTCTTT; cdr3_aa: CATGVPGTFF
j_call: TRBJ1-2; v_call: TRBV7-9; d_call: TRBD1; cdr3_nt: TGTGCCAGCAGCTCCGGGACAGGGGCTCACTATGGCTACACCTTC; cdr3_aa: CASSSGTGAHYGYTF
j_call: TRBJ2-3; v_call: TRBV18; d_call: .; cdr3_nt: TGTGCCAGCTCCCCCAGGGACAAAGATACGCAGTATTTT; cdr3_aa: CASSPRDKDTQYF
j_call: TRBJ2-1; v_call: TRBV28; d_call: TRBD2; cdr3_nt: TGTGCCATTGGGGGGACTAGCGGGTCTACAAGCTCCTACAATGAGCAGTTCTTC; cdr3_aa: CAIGGTSGSTSSYNEQFF